This is a list of T cell receptor beta chains from one sample in a study of blood T cells in healthy people across ages. MiXCR, applied by TCRdb to the 5' RACE reads, yields one record per CDR3 protein. The sample yields 900,000 to 950,000 distinct CDR3 sequences, 25% to 30% seen once. The same data also went into a second study, on T cells of mothers and their children.

Sequenced sample: blood. The receptors here all came from a woman in her forties in good health. The conserved cysteine and the conserved F or W are not part of the CDR3 here.

v_gene: TRBV28
j_gene: TRBJ1-2
CDR3aa: ASSPAEGRNGYT

v_gene: TRBV7-3
j_gene: TRBJ2-7
CDR3aa: ASSAPRTGTIEQY

v_gene: TRBV2
j_gene: TRBJ2-5
CDR3aa: ASTPMETQY

v_gene: TRBV29-1
j_gene: TRBJ2-1
CDR3aa: SSPGGGGSLNEQF

v_gene: TRBV7-2
j_gene: TRBJ2-7
CDR3aa: ASSFRDHSYEQY

v_gene: TRBV27
j_gene: TRBJ2-5
CDR3aa: ASSFWGGAGKETQY

v_gene: TRBV2
j_gene: TRBJ2-1
CDR3aa: ASSEDRSSTYEQF

v_gene: TRBV5-1
j_gene: TRBJ2-7
CDR3aa: SSSPGVGLSYEQY

v_gene: TRBV20-1
j_gene: TRBJ2-7
CDR3aa: SAPTSGQGKNIRY

v_gene: TRBV20-1
j_gene: TRBJ2-7
CDR3aa: SASGPGLTYYEQY

v_gene: TRBV28
j_gene: TRBJ2-1
CDR3aa: ASGFAGGNEQF

v_gene: TRBV20-1
j_gene: TRBJ2-7
CDR3aa: SARFLEQGGYEQY

v_gene: TRBV28
j_gene: TRBJ2-3
CDR3aa: ASSLTGTAAIDTQY

v_gene: TRBV7-9
j_gene: TRBJ2-5
CDR3aa: ASSFWGPHEETQY

v_gene: TRBV21-1
j_gene: TRBJ2-6
CDR3aa: ASSSVGAGANVLT

v_gene: TRBV28
j_gene: TRBJ1-2
CDR3aa: ASTGGATYGYT

v_gene: TRBV4-1
j_gene: TRBJ2-7
CDR3aa: ASSQGTGTGYEQY

v_gene: TRBV18
j_gene: TRBJ1-2
CDR3aa: ASSPPTGRDPRRYGYGYT

v_gene: TRBV28
j_gene: TRBJ2-5
CDR3aa: ASSLFAGGETQY

v_gene: TRBV12-3/TRBV12-4
j_gene: TRBJ2-5
CDR3aa: ASSARTTGTQY

v_gene: TRBV5-1
j_gene: TRBJ2-5
CDR3aa: ASSRLASGEETQY

v_gene: TRBV30
j_gene: TRBJ1-1
CDR3aa: AWSTYGPEAF

v_gene: TRBV5-1
j_gene: -
CDR3aa: ASSLGFLSYNEQY

v_gene: TRBV7-2
j_gene: TRBJ1-1
CDR3aa: ASSLAPQGGEAF

v_gene: TRBV4-2
j_gene: TRBJ2-5
CDR3aa: ASSQDLKKRGWEY

v_gene: TRBV6-2/TRBV6-3
j_gene: TRBJ1-5
CDR3aa: ASSQQQGIRQPQH

v_gene: TRBV10-3
j_gene: TRBJ2-7
CDR3aa: AATGLAGSTYEQY

v_gene: TRBV4-1
j_gene: TRBJ1-2
CDR3aa: ASSPGQGVFYGYT

v_gene: TRBV9
j_gene: TRBJ2-1
CDR3aa: ASSVRTSGGCIEQF

v_gene: TRBV5-1
j_gene: TRBJ2-7
CDR3aa: ASSLTLDYEQY

v_gene: TRBV5-1
j_gene: TRBJ2-1
CDR3aa: ASSLAASGRPYNEQF

v_gene: TRBV28
j_gene: TRBJ1-5
CDR3aa: ASSSGGLSNQPQH

v_gene: TRBV5-1
j_gene: TRBJ2-5
CDR3aa: ASSLGPVQGTQY

v_gene: TRBV3-1
j_gene: TRBJ2-1
CDR3aa: ASSHRVLTKQF

v_gene: TRBV30
j_gene: TRBJ1-2
CDR3aa: AWNRGDSYT

v_gene: TRBV30
j_gene: TRBJ1-2
CDR3aa: AWTPQAGLVGYT

v_gene: TRBV29-1
j_gene: TRBJ2-4
CDR3aa: SVRASLAKNIQY

v_gene: TRBV20-1
j_gene: TRBJ1-2
CDR3aa: RGNNRGYYGYT

v_gene: TRBV14
j_gene: TRBJ2-1
CDR3aa: ASSQEVGAGEQF

v_gene: TRBV5-1
j_gene: TRBJ2-2
CDR3aa: ASSSRTDRVTGELF

v_gene: TRBV10-3
j_gene: TRBJ2-7
CDR3aa: AIGDSSSSYEQY

v_gene: TRBV4-2
j_gene: TRBJ1-5
CDR3aa: ASSPQQGVGNQPQH

v_gene: TRBV4-1
j_gene: TRBJ1-1
CDR3aa: ASSQDGSILNTEAF

v_gene: TRBV12-3/TRBV12-4
j_gene: -
CDR3aa: ASSLGLAGTEQY

v_gene: TRBV20-1
j_gene: TRBJ2-3
CDR3aa: SARAQGGTDTQY

v_gene: TRBV28
j_gene: TRBJ1-1
CDR3aa: ASTPVGEVTEAF

v_gene: TRBV27
j_gene: TRBJ2-5
CDR3aa: ASSYQGNRETQY

v_gene: TRBV5-1
j_gene: TRBJ2-7
CDR3aa: ASSLSSGTSYEQY

v_gene: TRBV6-2/TRBV6-3
j_gene: -
CDR3aa: ASSYSRSVGPVETQY

v_gene: TRBV28
j_gene: TRBJ1-5
CDR3aa: ASSLAPGSQPQH

v_gene: TRBV7-8
j_gene: TRBJ2-2
CDR3aa: ATKTGGSAGELF

v_gene: TRBV14
j_gene: TRBJ2-7
CDR3aa: ASSGYGDYEQY

v_gene: TRBV5-1
j_gene: TRBJ1-5
CDR3aa: ASNQKGPHSNQPQH

v_gene: TRBV9
j_gene: TRBJ1-2
CDR3aa: ASSVSQGGFYGYT

v_gene: TRBV12-3/TRBV12-4
j_gene: TRBJ2-3
CDR3aa: ASSLGSRGSTDTQY

v_gene: TRBV5-1
j_gene: TRBJ2-1
CDR3aa: ATTMGTGPNEQF

v_gene: TRBV4-3
j_gene: TRBJ1-1
CDR3aa: ASSQDKNTEAF

v_gene: TRBV28
j_gene: TRBJ2-3
CDR3aa: ASRRGAGPDTQY